This T cell receptor beta chain derives from a study of low-dose radiotherapy and immunotherapy resistance in tumors. Study-wide context: Every 2 weeks, cohort 1 got 0.5 Gy, reaching 6.5 Gy to the planning target volume. Members of Cohort 2 were treated with 1 Gy per fraction every two weeks; their total was 13 Gy over 26 weeks. Cyclophosphamide infusions of 200 mg/m2 came every two weeks, one day before radiation-immunotherapy.

The donors' regimen was nivolumab, ipilimumab, aspirin, low-dose cyclophosphamide and low-dose radiotherapy. Alpha- and beta-chain coverage of first-strand cDNA came from TRAV- and TRBV-specific primers. A constant-region primer paired with the V-primer adapter amplified TCRs over about 20 PCR cycles. One entry per CDR3 protein, called by TCRdb with MiXCR from the reads. Seen here are 15,000 to 20,000 distinct CDR3 sequences, about 71% observed once, and the top ten hold under 6.5%. The CDR3 sequence is 15 residues long. Germline V gene lookup returns CDR1 SGHTA and CDR2 FQGNSA. V trimming: 3 bases; J trimming: 1 base; junction bases outside the gene matches: 2.

This TCR derives from a human donor with advanced metastatic prostate, ovarian, gallbladder or colorectal cancer (not recorded which). This table probably holds off-target reads from a library built for another chain. The chain employs TRBV7-2 and TRBJ2-7; TRBD1 matches at 11 bases. CDR3 loop: CASSFGQGASYEQYF. Written as DNA, the CDR3 is TGTGCCAGCAGCTTTGGACAGGGGGCATCCTACGAGCAGTACTTC.